This TCR beta chain derives from a study of memory CD4+ T cells and cytomegalovirus serostatus. About the research overall: Healthy Belgian adult donors included under ten CMV-positive and fewer than 25 CMV-negative people. General study results and limits: Each of approximately 73 CMV-associated TCRbeta sequences occurred in one to five individuals.

Repertoires were generated with immunoSEQ multiplex PCR, while TCRdb's copy carries only in-frame clones and drops some. The sample includes tens of thousands of clones, roughly 80% of them seen just once. Turning to this clone: Its target is not known.

Single viable CD3+CD4+CD8-CD45RO+ cells were sorted as the memory CD4+ T cells. Serum IgG to CMV pp150, pp28, p38 and p52 defined serostatus. The length of the CDR3 is 14 residues. V lost 0 bases, J lost 7 bases, and 3 bases stayed unmatched. In germline, CDR1 is SGHNT, CDR2 YYREEE (reference sequence). V is TRBV5-4 and J is TRBJ2-2; 7 positions match TRBD1. The material sequenced was memory CD4+ T cells from blood. The TCR comes from an adult in good health and CMV-seronegative. CDR3 sequence (DNA): TGTGCCAGCAGCTTGGAAGGGACAGTCGGGGAGCTGTTTTTT. This sequence encodes CASSLEGTVGELFF.